Sequencing of this TCR beta chain was carried out in a study of blood T cells in healthy people across ages. A J-beta primer mix and a sample-barcoded 5' primer were used in a second PCR of about 7 to 12 cycles. TCRdb redid the calling of the 5' RACE reads with MiXCR, one entry per CDR3 protein. The sample consists of more than 450,000 distinct CDR3 sequences, roughly a quarter of them appearing once. Many counts were recorded for this clonotype. The CDR3 totals 13 residues. V shed 7 bases and J shed 8 bases, with 15 bases lying between them. These same records also appear under a second study, on T cells of mothers and their children. That work states: Whatever RNA was extracted went entirely into cDNA synthesis, at roughly 1.5 ug per 15 ul.

The chain recombines TRBV12-3 or TRBV12-4 with TRBJ1-3; D unresolved. Sample: blood. This clonotype was sampled from a boy aged 2-15 years in good health. The DNA of the CDR3 is TGTGCCAGCACGGCGCTAACCGCGGACACCATATATTTT. As protein: CASTALTADTIYF.